Shown below are 27 T cell receptor beta chains from a single sample sequenced in a study of blood T cell repertoires in COVID-19. Assay: immunoSEQ multiplex PCR; the TCRdb copy retains only in-frame clones and omits some. The sample holds approximately 210,000 clones; roughly 92% are singletons and the top ten take 0.76%. What was sequenced was peripheral blood. Receptors were obtained from a man under 40 with COVID-19, enrolled during active disease.

The rearrangement uses TRBV19 and TRBJ2-1, with D perhaps TRBD1 (7 bases). In germline, CDR1 is LNHDA, CDR2 SQIVND (reference sequence). Trimming took 0 bases from V and 12 from J, leaving 18 bases between them. The CDR3 runs to 15 residues. The CDR3: CASSIEGSEGARQFF. The CDR3 bases are TGTGCCAGTAGTATAGAGGGGTCGGAGGGGGCGAGGCAGTTCTTC.

V usage is TRBV3-1 (or the pseudogene TRBV3-2) and J usage is TRBJ1-4, with D possibly being TRBD1 (6 bases). V was cut by 4 bases and J by 0 bases, with 9 bases left in between. The CDR3 length is 15 residues. The germline V gene has CDR1 LGHDT and CDR2 YNNKEL (reference sequence). The CDR3 spells CASSRGPATNEKLFF. The CDR3 DNA reads TGTGCCAGCAGCCGGGGGCCCGCAACTAATGAAAAACTGTTTTTT.

The chain recombines TRBV6-5 with TRBJ2-2; TRBD1 might be the D (5 bases). V was clipped by 6 bases and J by 7 bases, with 9 bases between them. Germline CDR1 MNHEY, CDR2 SVGAGI. The CDR3 covers 12 residues. The CDR3 DNA follows: TGTGCCAGCAGGTCCAGGGTCGGGGAGCTGTTTTTT. This translates into CASRSRVGELFF.

The rearrangement links TRBV5-4 to TRBJ1-2; D not certain. V was trimmed by 0 bases and J by 2 bases, leaving 11 bases between them. This CDR3 has 15 residues. CDR1 and CDR2 (germline): SGHNT, YYREEE (reference sequence). The CDR3 protein is CASSLDRPENYGYTF. CDR3 in DNA: TGTGCCAGCAGCTTGGACAGACCAGAAAACTATGGCTACACCTTC.

This clone was recorded only once. The CDR3 bases are TGTGCCAGCACCTTATACACTGAAGCTTTCTTT. Its translation: CASTLYTEAFF. This chain uses TRBV12-3 or TRBV12-4 with TRBJ1-1; D is ambiguous. Trimming stripped 7 bases from V and 3 bases from J, with 6 bases between. The CDR3 loop spans 11 amino acids.

V and J are TRBV11-2 and TRBJ1-4; D is uncertain. The V end was cut by 4 bases, the J end by 0 bases, with 12 bases between. There are 16 residues in the CDR3. The germline V gene encodes CDR1 SGHAT and CDR2 FQNNGV. CDR3 in amino acids: CASSSGKGATNEKLFF. DNA for the CDR3: TGTGCCAGCAGCTCCGGCAAAGGAGCAACTAATGAAAAACTGTTTTTT.

The J gene is TRBJ2-5, the V gene TRBV6-2 or TRBV6-3; D remains unclear. CDR1 MNHEY and CDR2 SVGEGT come from the germline V gene. V was pared by 2 bases and J by 4 bases, with 11 bases between. There are 14 residues in the CDR3. The CDR3 loop is CASSYNSIRETQYF. The DNA for the CDR3 is TGTGCCAGCAGTTACAACTCGATAAGAGAGACCCAGTACTTC.

This chain links TRBV5-1 with TRBJ2-3; 14 nucleotides align to TRBD2. Germline V gene lookup returns CDR1 SGHRS and CDR2 YFSETQ. The trim removed 4 bases at V and 2 bases at J, leaving 6 bases unmatched. The CDR3 contains 17 residues. The CDR3 spells CASSPRTSGGLTDTQYF. The CDR3 DNA reads TGCGCCAGCAGCCCGAGGACTAGCGGGGGGCTCACAGATACGCAGTATTTT.

The rearrangement links TRBV19 to TRBJ2-3, with 9 bases that match TRBD1. Germline CDR1 LNHDA, CDR2 SQIVND (reference sequence). Trimming took 6 bases from V and 3 from J; bases not matched to a gene: 4. The CDR3 has 14 amino acids. In DNA form, the CDR3 reads TGTGCCAGTAGCACCGGGACAGGGACAGATACGCAGTATTTT. The encoded protein is CASSTGTGTDTQYF. Based on the CDR3 plus reference TRBV19 and TRBJ2-3, the full variable domain is DGGITQSPKYLFRKEGQNVTLSCEQNLNHDAMYWYRQDPGQGLRLIYYSQIVNDFQKGDIAEGYSVSREKKESFPLTVTSAQKNPTAFYLCASSTGTGTDTQYFGPGTRLTVL.

V is TRBV5-1 and J is TRBJ2-3; no reliable D call. This CDR3 has 13 amino acids. Germline V gene data show CDR1 as SGHRS and CDR2 as YFSETQ. V lost 2 bases, J lost 3 bases, and 7 bases lay in between. In DNA, the CDR3 is TGCGCCAGCAGCTTTGAACATACAGATACGCAGTATTTT. It translates to CASSFEHTDTQYF.

The CDR3 is CASSGTSGNEQFF. The CDR3, as DNA: TGTGCCAGTAGCGGGACATCTGGCAATGAGCAGTTCTTC. The chain recombines TRBV19 with TRBJ2-1, with D possibly TRBD1 on 6 matching bases. This CDR3 spans 13 amino acids. V shed 6 bases and J shed 6 bases, with 12 bases lying between them. Germline CDR1 reads LNHDA; CDR2 reads SQIVND (reference sequence).

The chain has TRBV5-1 and TRBJ1-1, with 9 bases matching TRBD1. Trimming at V came to 3 bases and at J to 0 bases, leaving 12 bases not matched to a gene. The V gene's germline CDR1 is SGHRS and CDR2 YFSETQ. This CDR3 has 18 residues. CDR3 region: CASSYHLGQGKMNTEAFF. CDR3 sequence (DNA): TGCGCCAGCAGCTACCACCTTGGACAGGGGAAGATGAACACTGAAGCTTTCTTT.

The chain links TRBV5-1 to TRBJ1-1; 9 positions match TRBD1. J was trimmed by 4 bases and V by 4 bases; bases with no gene match: 8. Germline V gene data show CDR1 as SGHRS and CDR2 as YFSETQ. The CDR3 consists of 15 residues. Here the CDR3 DNA reads TGCGCCAGCAGCCTCGGGACAGGGCGGGCCACTGAAGCTTTCTTT. Translation: CASSLGTGRATEAFF.

This chain's CDR3 is CASSVDRGGNQPQHF. The CDR3 nucleotides read TGTGCCAGCAGCGTAGACAGGGGAGGCAATCAGCCCCAGCATTTT. The rearrangement joins TRBV9 to TRBJ1-5; the match to TRBD1 covers 7 bases. The germline V gene encodes CDR1 SGDLS and CDR2 YYNGEE. This CDR3 spans 15 amino acids. V shed 0 bases and J 2 bases; nucleotides not matched to a gene: 2.

A single count supports this clone. The rearrangement joins TRBV5-1 to TRBJ2-7; D possibly corresponds to TRBD2 (5 bases). The germline CDR1 and CDR2 sequences are SGHRS and YFSETQ. The CDR3 is made up of 13 amino acids. Trimming took 2 bases from V and 2 from J, leaving 8 bases between them. Here the CDR3 DNA reads TGCGCCAGCAGCTTCGGGGATACCTACGAGCAGTACTTC. This codes for CASSFGDTYEQYF.

This chain uses TRBV6-1 with TRBJ1-5, with 8 bases that match TRBD1. Germline V lookup: CDR1 MNHNS, CDR2 SASEGT. The V and J ends lost 3 bases and 2 bases, in that order; junction bases with no gene match: 3. This CDR3 is built from 15 residues. DNA of the CDR3: TGTGCCAGCAGTGAGCAGGGGGCGGGCAATCAGCCCCAGCATTTT. This sequence encodes CASSEQGAGNQPQHF.

V is TRBV19 and J is TRBJ1-5; TRBD1 aligns across 7 bases. CDR1 is LNHDA, CDR2 SQIVND, per germline (reference sequence). V lost 4 bases and J lost 4; bases outside the gene matches: 7. This CDR3 is built from 15 residues. CDR3 sequence (DNA): TGTGCCAGTAGTAAATCTCAGGGGGTAAATCAGCCCCAGCATTTT. It codes for CASSKSQGVNQPQHF.

This clone was detected only once. This sequence joins TRBV2 and TRBJ1-4; D remains unclear. CDR1 is SNHLY and CDR2 is FYNNEI in the germline V gene. The CDR3 is 11 residues long. Trimming took 4 bases from V and 14 from J, leaving 11 bases between them. The CDR3 DNA is TGTGCCAGCAGTGTGGCGGGGTCCCTGTTTTTT. As protein: CASSVAGSLFF.

The rearrangement joins TRBV27 to TRBJ2-3; 13 nucleotides agree with TRBD2. The germline V gene has CDR1 MNHEY and CDR2 SMNVEV (reference sequence). Trimming cost V 6 bases and J 5 bases; bases outside gene matches: 11. CDR3 length: 17 amino acids. The CDR3 is CASSPTSGGSGRDTQYF. The CDR3 DNA reads as TGTGCCAGCAGCCCGACTAGCGGGGGGTCTGGAAGAGATACGCAGTATTTT.

The J gene is TRBJ2-7, the V gene TRBV18; 7 positions match TRBD1. CDR1 and CDR2 (germline): KGHSH, LQKENI. The J segment lost 0 bases and the V segment lost 2 bases, leaving 4 bases of the junction unmatched. The CDR3 is 15 residues long. The CDR3 coding sequence is TGTGCCAGCTCACCAGGGACAGCAGTCTCCTACGAGCAGTACTTC. This encodes CASSPGTAVSYEQYF.

This chain connects TRBV7-2 to TRBJ2-5; D gene ambiguous. The germline gives CDR1 SGHTA, CDR2 FQGNSA. With 4 bases removed from V and 5 bases from J, the gap between germline ends came to 11 bases. The CDR3 runs to 13 residues. The CDR3 bases are TGTGCCAGCAGCTCATACACCTCTGAGACCCAGTACTTC. Its translation: CASSSYTSETQYF.

V gene TRBV30 combines with J gene TRBJ1-1, with D perhaps TRBD1 (6 bases). The germline V and J ends were trimmed by 2 bases and 1 base, with 11 bases remaining between them. CDR3 length equals 14 residues. Germline CDR1 reads GTSNPN; CDR2 reads SVGIG (reference sequence). The CDR3 coding sequence is TGTGCCTGGAGTCGGCAGGGGAGGAACACTGAAGCTTTCTTT. As protein: CAWSRQGRNTEAFF. The variable domain in full, with the rest retrieved from reference TRBV30 and TRBJ1-1, is SQTIHQWPATLVQPVGSPLSLECTVEGTSNPNLYWYRQAAGRGLQLLFYSVGIGQISSEVPQNLSASRPQDRQFILSSKKLLLSDSGFYLCAWSRQGRNTEAFFGQGTRLTVV.

The count of this clone is one. The rearrangement links TRBV30 to TRBJ1-3; TRBD1 aligns across 10 bases. The CDR3 is 13 residues long. In germline, CDR1 is GTSNPN, CDR2 SVGIG (reference sequence). V lost 5 bases, J lost 4 bases, and 2 bases stayed unmatched. In DNA form, the CDR3 reads TGTGCCTGGGACAGGGGGCCGGGAAACACCATATATTTT. It yields the protein CAWDRGPGNTIYF.

The chain uses TRBV2 and TRBJ1-3; TRBD1 agrees at 8 bases. V lost 6 bases to trimming and J lost 7 bases; unmatched junction nucleotides: 8. Germline V gives CDR1 SNHLY, CDR2 FYNNEI. CDR3 length equals 14 residues. The CDR3 bases are TGTGCCAGCAGCTCCGGGACAGGAGGGAACACCATATATTTT. Translating gives CASSSGTGGNTIYF.

V is TRBV3-1 (or the pseudogene TRBV3-2) and J is TRBJ2-3; TRBD2 is a possible D gene (5 bases). CDR3 length: 15 amino acids. V gave up 4 bases and J gave up 5 bases, with 16 bases separating them. CDR1 is LGHDT, CDR2 YNNKEL, per germline (reference sequence). CDR3 nucleotides: TGTGCCAGCAGCCCACGCGGGCCCCCCCTAGATACGCAGTATTTT. This codes for CASSPRGPPLDTQYF.

The chain links TRBV12-5 to TRBJ1-5, with 8 bases matching TRBD1. V shed 0 bases, J shed 7 bases, and the junction held 11 bases outside the gene matches. This CDR3 has 17 amino acids. Germline CDR1 LGHNT, CDR2 FRNRAP. The CDR3 DNA is TGTGCTAGTGGTTTGGTACAGGGGGGGACATCGCGGCAGCCCCAGCATTTT. Its translation: CASGLVQGGTSRQPQHF.

The chain couples TRBV10-3 to TRBJ2-3; possible D gene TRBD1, 6 bases. CDR3 length equals 14 residues. Per germline, CDR1 ENHRY and CDR2 SYGVKD. The ends were cut back, 3 bases at V and 4 bases at J, with 11 bases in the middle. This CDR3 reads CAISDGRGPDTQYF. Written as DNA, the CDR3 is TGTGCCATCAGTGATGGCAGGGGCCCAGATACGCAGTATTTT.